The 2 T cell receptor beta chains reported below all come from one sample, sequenced in a study of Ad26.COV2.S vaccination and SARS-CoV-2 variants (dated by TCRdb to the early 2020s). Libraries were prepared through the immunoSEQ multiplex PCR assay. The immuneACCESS repertoire file appears here via TCRdb, limited to in-frame rearrangements. These files lack a portion of the clones; in checked studies, under half of the deficit traces to unresolved V genes, and the cause of the others is not known. The sample profile shows 350,000 to 400,000 clones; about nine tenths of them were found once. 1.5% to 2% of the sample is in the top ten clones. The label giving this sample's treatment or condition can be read as: around 19 received Ad26.COV2.S at low or high dose, single or two shots; 5 received placebo; per-sample allocation not given. For vaccine and placebo recipients, the sequenced repertoires came from samples collected on day 63 after the first injection.

The starting material was peripheral blood, obtained in a trial of Ad26.COV2.S vaccine versus placebo. The source of these receptors is a person aged 18-65 years who received the Ad26.COV2.S COVID-19 vaccine or a placebo.

This clone was counted only a few times. The rearrangement joins TRBV7-3 to TRBJ1-1; D may be TRBD1 (6 bases). CDR3 length equals 14 residues. The V gene's germline CDR1 is SGHTA and CDR2 FQGTGA. The V end was cut by 5 bases, the J end by 0 bases, with 10 bases between. CDR3 coding DNA: TGTGCCAGCAGCGAACAGGGAATGAACACTGAAGCTTTCTTT. This translates into CASSEQGMNTEAFF.

The rearrangement links TRBV19 to TRBJ2-1; 9 bases map to TRBD1. Germline lookup yields CDR1 LNHDA and CDR2 SQIVND (reference sequence). V lost 5 bases to trimming and J lost 2 bases; unmatched junction nucleotides: 4. The CDR3 loop spans 15 amino acids. CDR3 amino acids: CASSQGQGAYNEQFF. CDR3 nucleotide sequence: TGTGCCAGTAGTCAGGGACAGGGAGCCTACAATGAGCAGTTCTTC.